The 27 T cell receptor beta chains below come from one sample, sequenced in a study of cytomegalovirus exposure and HLA in healthy donors. Primers for the PCR totalled 60 Vbeta and 13 Jbeta. Measured with immunoSEQ multiplex PCR; TCRdb has only the in-frame clones, and not every one. Of 140,000 or so clones listed, about 85% are singletons. Sequences were obtained from PBMCs. These receptors all stem from a boy aged 2-9 years in good health and CMV-seronegative.

V and J are TRBV5-1 and TRBJ2-1; D uncertain. The CDR3 consists of 12 residues. Per germline, CDR1 SGHRS and CDR2 YFSETQ. Trimming shortened V by 2 bases and J by 4 bases, and 4 bases separated the two germline ends. The CDR3 spells CASSFNYNEQFF. The CDR3 bases are TGCGCCAGCAGCTTTAATTACAATGAGCAGTTCTTC.

The chain employs TRBV4-1 and TRBJ1-2, with 8 bases aligning to TRBD1. The CDR3 runs to 16 residues. J lost 8 bases, V lost 4 bases, and 15 bases had no gene match. Germline-derived CDR1 and CDR2 are MGHRA and YSYEKL. CDR3 in DNA: TGCGCCAGCAGCCCGGCGTTTGACAGGGGAGGGCGGGGCTACACCTTC. Protein: CASSPAFDRGGRGYTF.

V gene TRBV4-2 combines with J gene TRBJ1-5; D is possibly TRBD1 (5 bases). This CDR3 comprises 18 residues. V lost 1 base, J lost 0 bases, and 16 bases lay in between. Germline CDR1 reads LGHNA; CDR2 reads YNFKEQ. CDR3 sequence reads: CASSQVRPQGYSNQPQHF. The DNA of the CDR3 is TGTGCCAGCAGCCAAGTACGACCCCAGGGTTATAGCAATCAGCCCCAGCATTTT.

Notes on this clone: Its ends do not fully match the called genes, so a read error is possible. V usage is TRBV30 and J usage is TRBJ1-1; TRBD1 aligns across 7 bases. CDR1 is GTSNPN and CDR2 is SVGIG in the germline V gene (reference sequence). CDR3 length: 13 amino acids. DNA of the CDR3: TGTGCCTGGAGTGTAGTAGGGGGCACTAAAGCTTTCTTT. Residues: CAWSVVGGTKAFF. Filled out from reference TRBV30 and TRBJ1-1, the complete variable domain reads SQTIHQWPATLVQPVGSPLSLECTVEGTSNPNLYWYRQAAGRGLQLLFYSVGIGQISSEVPQNLSASRPQDRQFILSSKKLLLSDSGFYLCAWSVVGGTKAFFGQGTRLTVV.

This chain connects TRBV6-1 to TRBJ2-7; D might be TRBD2 (5 bases). Trimming took 6 bases from V and 4 from J, leaving 10 bases between them. Germline CDR1 reads MNHNS; CDR2 reads SASEGT. The CDR3 spans 12 residues. CDR3 sequence reads: CASSGEIYEQYF. The CDR3 nucleotides are TGTGCCAGCAGCGGGGAAATTTACGAGCAGTACTTC.

J is TRBJ2-7 and V is TRBV7-9; 11 bases are shared with TRBD1. The J segment lost 6 bases and the V segment lost 5 bases, leaving 9 bases of the junction unmatched. The CDR3 is 15 residues long. Germline CDR1 SEHNR, CDR2 FQNEAQ (reference sequence). CDR3 DNA: TGTGCCAGCAGCCCCCACGGACAGGGGGCGGCCGAGCAGTACTTC. Translation: CASSPHGQGAAEQYF.

The chain employs TRBV18 and TRBJ2-5; a weak D match, TRBD2 (6 bases). V was shortened by 6 bases and J by 4 bases, with 18 bases between the two germline ends. CDR1 and CDR2 (germline): KGHSH, LQKENI. This CDR3 has 15 residues. The chain's CDR3 is CASSLPGLRGETQYF. In DNA form, the CDR3 reads TGTGCCAGCTCTCTTCCGGGACTGAGGGGAGAGACCCAGTACTTC.

The chain recombines TRBV18 with TRBJ1-6; unclear D gene. Germline V lookup: CDR1 KGHSH, CDR2 LQKENI. Trimming stripped 2 bases from V and 12 bases from J, with 8 bases between. The CDR3 sequence is 12 residues long. The CDR3 sequence is CASSPSDLPLHF. The CDR3 DNA sequence: TGTGCCAGCTCACCAAGCGACTTACCCCTCCACTTT.

The chain uses TRBV25-1 and TRBJ2-5; 7 bases agree with TRBD1. V shed 7 bases and J 3 bases; nucleotides not matched to a gene: 5. The CDR3 has 13 amino acids. Germline V CDR1 and CDR2: MGHDK, SYGVNS. CDR3 nucleotide sequence: TGTGCCAGCATTACAGGGGACAAAGAGACCCAGTACTTC. As protein: CASITGDKETQYF.

Only a few counts were recorded for this clone. The V call is TRBV7-2, the J call TRBJ2-7; 11 bases line up with TRBD2. Trimming took 5 bases from V and 5 from J; bases not matched to a gene: 5. The CDR3 has 14 amino acids. Germline V gene sequence: CDR1 SGHTA, CDR2 FQGNSA. CDR3 nucleotide sequence: TGTGCCAGCAGCATTAGCGGGAGGGTTAACGAGCAGTACTTC. It yields the protein CASSISGRVNEQYF.

V is TRBV11-3 and J is TRBJ2-1; tentatively, D is TRBD1 (5 bases). The CDR3 is made up of 15 amino acids. The germline gives CDR1 SGHNT, CDR2 YENEEA. The ends were cut back, 4 bases at V and 7 bases at J, with 17 bases in the middle. This chain's CDR3 is CASSSRMGPRNEQFF. The CDR3 region has the DNA TGTGCCAGCAGCTCCCGAATGGGGCCGAGGAATGAGCAGTTCTTC.

This chain uses TRBV5-5 with TRBJ1-5, with D maybe TRBD1 (5 bases). CDR1 is SGHKS and CDR2 is YYEKEE in the germline V gene (reference sequence). The CDR3 length is 16 residues. V was pared by 4 bases and J by 7 bases, with 21 bases between. CDR3 sequence reads: CASSPGTGDFGQPQHF. As DNA, the CDR3 is TGTGCCAGCAGCCCCGGGACGGGGGATTTTGGGCAGCCCCAGCATTTT.

The CDR3 nucleotides read TGTGCCAGCAGTCTCCGCCGGACAGGACGGAATCAGCCCCAGCATTTT. Amino acids: CASSLRRTGRNQPQHF. J is TRBJ1-5 and V is TRBV28; 7 nucleotides agree with TRBD1. From germline, CDR1 is MDHEN and CDR2 SYDVKM. Trimming cost V 5 bases and J 4 bases; bases outside gene matches: 11. There are 16 residues in the CDR3.

V usage is TRBV19 and J usage is TRBJ2-1, with no clear D. The length of the CDR3 is 13 residues. V dropped 5 bases and J dropped 4 bases, with 9 bases sitting between them. Germline CDR1 is LNHDA and CDR2 is SQIVND (reference sequence). In nucleotides, the CDR3 is TGTGCCAGTAGTGAGTCTGTTTACAATGAGCAGTTCTTC. As protein: CASSESVYNEQFF.

The V call is TRBV5-4, the J call TRBJ2-1, with 7 positions matching TRBD2. The V gene end was trimmed by 6 bases and the J gene end by 9 bases; junction bases not matched to a gene: 12. The CDR3 runs 14 residues. CDR1 is SGHNT and CDR2 is YYREEE in the germline V gene (reference sequence). The chain's CDR3 is CASNVGGRVGEQFF. DNA of the CDR3: TGTGCCAGCAACGTCGGCGGGAGAGTAGGTGAGCAGTTCTTC.

The J gene is TRBJ1-4, the V gene TRBV5-5; D unresolved. Looked up from germline, CDR1 is SGHKS and CDR2 is YYEKEE (reference sequence). The CDR3 extends over 16 amino acids. Trimming left V 4 bases short and J 6 bases short, with 19 bases between. DNA for the CDR3: TGTGCCAGCAGCCACCCCGGGCCAGGCGGGGATGAAAAACTGTTTTTT. It translates to CASSHPGPGGDEKLFF.

CDR3 loop: CASSIVVGGGEAFF. The CDR3 DNA sequence: TGTGCCAGTAGTATAGTAGTCGGCGGGGGGGAAGCTTTCTTT. This chain connects TRBV19 to TRBJ1-1; the D gene is possibly TRBD1 (5 bases). From germline, CDR1 is LNHDA and CDR2 SQIVND (reference sequence). The CDR3 has 14 amino acids. Trimming removed 1 base at V and 8 bases at J, with 14 bases between.

The rearrangement uses TRBV6-1 and TRBJ1-2; 7 bases are shared with TRBD1. CDR3 length: 15 amino acids. The germline CDR1 and CDR2 sequences are MNHNS and SASEGT. V dropped 5 bases and J dropped 8; count of bases not matched to a gene: 14. In DNA form, the CDR3 reads TGTGCCAGCAGTCCCCGACAGGGCCGACTTAGAGGCTACACCTTC. As protein: CASSPRQGRLRGYTF.

In its sample, this clone was seen once. The rearrangement joins TRBV7-3 to TRBJ1-2, with TRBD1 matching 10 bases. Germline-derived CDR1 and CDR2 are SGHTA and FQGTGA. V lost 5 bases to trimming and J lost 4 bases; unmatched junction nucleotides: 7. The length of the CDR3 is 15 residues. This chain's CDR3 is CASSPGTGEIYGYTF. In nucleotides, the CDR3 is TGTGCCAGCAGCCCTGGGACAGGGGAGATCTATGGCTACACCTTC.

This clone has more than one count but fewer than ten. The V gene is TRBV27, the J gene TRBJ1-3, with 8 bases that match TRBD1. V dropped 3 bases and J dropped 2; count of bases not matched to a gene: 15. The CDR3 covers 19 residues. Germline values: CDR1 MNHEY, CDR2 SMNVEV (reference sequence). CDR3 bases: TGTGCCAGCAGTTTGACCTCAGGGGGCCTCGGGCCTCCTGGAAACACCATATATTTT. Protein product: CASSLTSGGLGPPGNTIYF.

The chain couples TRBV5-4 to TRBJ2-3; TRBD2 matches at 8 bases. The length of the CDR3 is 16 residues. Per germline, CDR1 SGHNT and CDR2 YYREEE (reference sequence). V shed 0 bases, J shed 4 bases, and the junction held 7 bases outside the gene matches. This chain's CDR3 is CASSLVSGRAADTQYF. As DNA, the CDR3 is TGTGCCAGCAGCTTGGTGTCCGGGAGGGCCGCAGATACGCAGTATTTT.

This rearrangement joins TRBV5-1 to TRBJ2-7; 14 bases map to TRBD2. Germline assignment: CDR1 SGHRS and CDR2 YFSETQ. V shed 2 bases, J shed 2 bases, and the junction held 6 bases outside the gene matches. The CDR3 sequence is 17 residues long. The CDR3: CASSFSTSGRVPYEQYF. CDR3 DNA: TGCGCCAGCAGCTTCTCGACTAGCGGGAGGGTACCCTACGAGCAGTACTTC.

The J gene is TRBJ2-2, the V gene TRBV9; 8 bases align to TRBD2. The CDR3 has 16 residues. Germline values: CDR1 SGDLS, CDR2 YYNGEE. The ends lost 4 bases at V and 4 bases at J; junction bases unmatched: 9. The CDR3 DNA is TGTGCCAGCAGCACACGGGGGGGCGCCCGCACCGGGGAGCTGTTTTTT. Its protein product is CASSTRGGARTGELFF.

The V gene is TRBV19, the J gene TRBJ1-5; D is unresolved. The CDR3 is 14 amino acids. The germline CDR1 and CDR2 sequences are LNHDA and SQIVND (reference sequence). Trimming pared 4 bases from V and 2 bases from J, leaving 9 bases between. The CDR3 here is CASSTPGGNQPQHF. In DNA, the CDR3 is TGTGCCAGTAGTACTCCCGGGGGCAATCAGCCCCAGCATTTT. The entire variable domain, with the rest obtained from reference TRBV19 and TRBJ1-5, is as follows: DGGITQSPKYLFRKEGQNVTLSCEQNLNHDAMYWYRQDPGQGLRLIYYSQIVNDFQKGDIAEGYSVSREKKESFPLTVTSAQKNPTAFYLCASSTPGGNQPQHFGDGTRLSIL.

This chain links TRBV6-5 with TRBJ1-3; 7 bases map to TRBD1. Germline V gene lookup returns CDR1 MNHEY and CDR2 SVGAGI. The CDR3 covers 15 residues. V was clipped by 0 bases and J by 2 bases; unmatched bases: 1. In DNA, the CDR3 is TGTGCCAGCAGTTACTCCGGGACAGCTGGAAACACCATATATTTT. It yields the protein CASSYSGTAGNTIYF.

In DNA form, the CDR3 reads TGTGCCAGCAGCCCCGGGACAGGGAGAATGATCGGGGCAGATACGCAGTATTTT. Its protein is CASSPGTGRMIGADTQYF. This chain joins TRBV11-2 and TRBJ2-3; 9 nucleotides align to TRBD1. This CDR3 has 18 residues. With 5 bases clipped from V and 4 bases from J, the junction kept 16 bases outside the gene matches. The germline CDR1 and CDR2 sequences are SGHAT and FQNNGV.

The chain uses TRBV27 and TRBJ1-4, with 8 bases that match TRBD1. From germline, CDR1 is MNHEY and CDR2 SMNVEV (reference sequence). Unmatched junction bases numbered 15, after V lost 5 bases and J lost 4 bases. The CDR3 length is 18 residues. As DNA, the CDR3 is TGTGCCAGCAGTCTACAAACGCCAGGGACAGGTTATAATGAAAAACTGTTTTTT. This gives the protein CASSLQTPGTGYNEKLFF.